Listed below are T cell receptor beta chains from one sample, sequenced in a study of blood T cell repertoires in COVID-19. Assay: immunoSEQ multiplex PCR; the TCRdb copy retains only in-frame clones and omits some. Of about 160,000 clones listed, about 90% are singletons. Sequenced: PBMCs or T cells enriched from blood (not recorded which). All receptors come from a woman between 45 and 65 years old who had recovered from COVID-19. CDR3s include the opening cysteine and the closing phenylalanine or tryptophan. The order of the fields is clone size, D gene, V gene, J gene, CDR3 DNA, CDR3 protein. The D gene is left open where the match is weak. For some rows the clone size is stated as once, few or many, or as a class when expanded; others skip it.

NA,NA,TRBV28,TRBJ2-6,TGTGCCAGCAGTCCTCTCGGGGCTGGGGCCAACGTCCTGACTTTC,CASSPLGAGANVLTF
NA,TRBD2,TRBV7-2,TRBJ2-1,TGTGCCAGCAGCTTAAGGCGACTAGCGGGAGCGAGTGAGCAGTTCTTC,CASSLRRLAGASEQFF
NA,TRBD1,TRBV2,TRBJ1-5,TGTGCCAGCAGGGCCCTGGGACAGGGACTTCAGCCCCAGCATTTT,CASRALGQGLQPQHF
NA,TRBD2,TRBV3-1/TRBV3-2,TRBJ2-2,TGTGCCAGCAGCCTTAGCGGGAGGAAGGTCGGGGAGCTGTTTTTT,CASSLSGRKVGELFF
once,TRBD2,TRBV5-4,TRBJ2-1,TGTGCCAGCAGCTTAGGAATCGAGCGGGAGAGGTCCTACAATGAGCAGTTCTTC,CASSLGIERERSYNEQFF
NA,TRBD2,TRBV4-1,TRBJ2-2,TGCGCCAGCAGCCAAGATACTAGCGGGAGCCATGACACCGGGGAGCTGTTTTTT,CASSQDTSGSHDTGELFF
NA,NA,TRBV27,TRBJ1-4,TGTGCCAGCAGTCGTAGATATAATGAAAAACTGTTTTTT,CASSRRYNEKLFF
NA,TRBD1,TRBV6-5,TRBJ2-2,TGTGCCAGCAGTAGCAGGACAGGGAGTACCGGGGAGCTGTTTTTT,CASSSRTGSTGELFF
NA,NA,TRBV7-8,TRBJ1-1,TGTGCCAGCAGCTCTAGACAGGTCACCACTGAAGCTTTCTTT,CASSSRQVTTEAFF
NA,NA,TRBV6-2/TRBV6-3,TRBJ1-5,TGTGCCAGCAGTTACGGTCGGGGGACCCCGCGAGAGCCCCAGCATTTT,CASSYGRGTPREPQHF
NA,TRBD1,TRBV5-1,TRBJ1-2,TGCGCCAGCAGCTTGGAGGGGACAGGGGGCTATGGCTACACCTTC,CASSLEGTGGYGYTF
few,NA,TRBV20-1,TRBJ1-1,TGCAGTGCGGGGAGGGGCACTGAAGCTTTCTTT,CSAGRGTEAFF
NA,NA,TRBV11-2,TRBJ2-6,TGTGCCAGCAGACGACTCGCTGGTGGGGCCAACGTCCTGACTTTC,CASRRLAGGANVLTF
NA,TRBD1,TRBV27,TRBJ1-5,TGTGCCAGCAGTTCGGGACAGTTGGTAGGGCCCCAGCATTTT,CASSSGQLVGPQHF
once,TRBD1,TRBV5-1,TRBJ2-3,TGCGCCAGCAGCACTGGGACAGGGGCGACAGATACGCAGTATTTT,CASSTGTGATDTQYF
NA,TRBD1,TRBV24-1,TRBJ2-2,TGTGCCACCAGTGATAAAGTGGGACAGGGTAACACCGGGGAGCTGTTTTTT,CATSDKVGQGNTGELFF
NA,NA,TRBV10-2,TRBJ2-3,TGCGCCAGCAGCCCTAGCTCTCCATCAGCCCCTACGCAGTATTTT,CASSPSSPSAPTQYF
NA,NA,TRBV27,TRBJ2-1,TGTGCCAGCAGTCCCGGGCCCGGGGGGCAGTTCTTC,CASSPGPGGQFF
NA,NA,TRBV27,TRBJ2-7,TGTGCCAGCAGTTTAGATAATTCCCGTGTACTCGAGCAGTACTTC,CASSLDNSRVLEQYF
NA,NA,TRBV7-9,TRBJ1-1,TGTGCCAGCAGCTTAGTACTGGGCAGGGTCACTGAAGCTTTCTTT,CASSLVLGRVTEAFF
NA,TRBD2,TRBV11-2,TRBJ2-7,TGTGCCAGCAGCTTATCTAGCGGGAGCCCTTCCTACGAGCAGTACTTC,CASSLSSGSPSYEQYF
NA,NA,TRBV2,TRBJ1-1,TGTGCCAGCAGGGGAGGGAGGTCGGGTACTGAAGCTTTCTTT,CASRGGRSGTEAFF
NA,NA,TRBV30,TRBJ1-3,TGTGCCTGGGACCGACTCAGCTCTGGAAACACCATATATTTT,CAWDRLSSGNTIYF
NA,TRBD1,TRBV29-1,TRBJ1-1,TGCAGCGGCGAGGACAGGGCTGAAGCTTTCTTT,CSGEDRAEAFF
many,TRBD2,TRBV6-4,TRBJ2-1,TGTGCCAGCAGTGACCGCGTAGGGTCGGGGGGTGAGCAGTTCTTC,CASSDRVGSGGEQFF
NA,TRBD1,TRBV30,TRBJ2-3,TGTGCCTGGGGAAAGGACAGGGTACCCGCAGATACGCAGTATTTT,CAWGKDRVPADTQYF
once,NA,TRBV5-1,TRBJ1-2,TGCGCCAGCGCCCGGGACAACCTCGCCTATGGCTACACCTTC,CASARDNLAYGYTF
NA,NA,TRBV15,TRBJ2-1,TGTGCCACCAGCAGAGATGACCAGGTATCGGAGGCCGGCTACAATGAGCAGTTCTTC,CATSRDDQVSEAGYNEQFF
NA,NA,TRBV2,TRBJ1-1,TGTGCCAGCAGTGAGGGAGGCAGGAACACTGAAGCTTTCTTT,CASSEGGRNTEAFF
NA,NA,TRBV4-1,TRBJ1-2,TGCGCCAGCAGCCAAGCTCAGGTGAGGGACTATGGCTACACCTTC,CASSQAQVRDYGYTF
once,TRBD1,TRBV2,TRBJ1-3,TGTGCCAGCAGGACGGGACAGGGTGCCTCTGGAAACACCATATATTTT,CASRTGQGASGNTIYF
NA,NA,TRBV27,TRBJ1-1,TGTGCCAGCAGTCTAGGGAGGAACACTGAAGCTTTCTTT,CASSLGRNTEAFF
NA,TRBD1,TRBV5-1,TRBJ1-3,TGCGCCAGCAGCTATACGGACAGGGACTCTGGAAACACCATATATTTT,CASSYTDRDSGNTIYF
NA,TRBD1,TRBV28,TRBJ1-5,TGTGCCAGCAGTTCCGCTACCATTTGGACAGGCCTGGTCAATCAGCCCCAGCATTTT,CASSSATIWTGLVNQPQHF
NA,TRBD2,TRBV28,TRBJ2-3,TGTGCCAGCAGTTTTGGCTTGTCGGGAGGGCCTCGGACAGATACGCAGTATTTT,CASSFGLSGGPRTDTQYF
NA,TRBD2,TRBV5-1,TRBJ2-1,TGCGCCAGCAGCTCGGGGAGCGGGAGCTCCTACAATGAGCAGTTCTTC,CASSSGSGSSYNEQFF
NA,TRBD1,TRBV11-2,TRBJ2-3,TGTGCCAGCAGCCCGACAGGGGGCGCATCAGATACGCAGTATTTT,CASSPTGGASDTQYF
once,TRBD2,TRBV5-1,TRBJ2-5,TGCGCCAGCAGCCAAGATCCTAGCGGGAGTTTTACGAAGACCCAGTACTTC,CASSQDPSGSFTKTQYF
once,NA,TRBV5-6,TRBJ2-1,TGTGCCAGCAGCTTGCTCCATGAGCAGTTCTTC,CASSLLHEQFF
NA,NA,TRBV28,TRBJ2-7,TGTGCCAGCAGTTTCTTAGGGGCGAAGCAGTACTTC,CASSFLGAKQYF
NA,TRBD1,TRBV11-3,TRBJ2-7,TGTGCCAGCAGCGCTGGAAGGACAGGGGAACTGACCGAGCAGTACTTC,CASSAGRTGELTEQYF
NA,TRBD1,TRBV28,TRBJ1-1,TGTGCCAGCAGTTTAACTGGAGGACAGGCTGAAGCTTTCTTT,CASSLTGGQAEAFF
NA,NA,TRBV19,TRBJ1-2,TGTGCCAGTAGTACCACAGGCGCTCGTAGCTACACCTTC,CASSTTGARSYTF
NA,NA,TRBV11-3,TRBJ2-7,TGTGCCAGCAGCTGGACAGTGCTCAGCTCCTACGAGCAGTACTTC,CASSWTVLSSYEQYF
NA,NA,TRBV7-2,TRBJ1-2,TGTGCCAGCAGCTACAACTTGGGCGGCGGAGGTAACTATGGCTACACCTTC,CASSYNLGGGGNYGYTF
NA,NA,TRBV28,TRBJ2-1,TGTGCCAGCAGCTCCGGGGTCTACAATGAGCAGTTCTTC,CASSSGVYNEQFF
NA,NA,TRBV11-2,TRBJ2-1,TGTGCCAGCAGCCCAAGACTCGGATACAATGAGCAGTTCTTC,CASSPRLGYNEQFF
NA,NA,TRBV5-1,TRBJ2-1,TGCGCCAGCAGCCTGAGCACTAGCTCCTACAATGAGCAGTTCTTC,CASSLSTSSYNEQFF
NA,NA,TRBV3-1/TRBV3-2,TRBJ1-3,TGTGCCAGCAGCCAAGGAAACCTTGTGGCCAGTGGAAACACCATATATTTT,CASSQGNLVASGNTIYF
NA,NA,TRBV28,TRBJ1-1,TGTGCCAGTTCACAGAGGAGGCCTGAAGCTTTCTTT,CASSQRRPEAFF
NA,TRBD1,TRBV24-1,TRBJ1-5,TGTGCCACCAGTGATGGACAGGGGGTCCAACAGCCCCAGCATTTT,CATSDGQGVQQPQHF
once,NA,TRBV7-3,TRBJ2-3,TGTGCCAGCAGCCGACTAGTCCGAGATACGCAGTATTTT,CASSRLVRDTQYF
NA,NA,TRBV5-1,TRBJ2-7,TGCGCCAGCAGCTTGGCGCCTCCGAGGGACGAGCAGTACTTC,CASSLAPPRDEQYF
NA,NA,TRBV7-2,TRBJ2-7,TGTGCCAGCGGTCGGACAGTTTCAAGCTCCTACGAGCAGTACTTC,CASGRTVSSSYEQYF
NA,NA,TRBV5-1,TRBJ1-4,TGCGCCAGCAGCTTGGCGCCGACAGGAACTAATGAAAAACTGTTTTTT,CASSLAPTGTNEKLFF
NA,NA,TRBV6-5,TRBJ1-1,TGTGCCAGCTGCTCCTTCCGTGAGGTAACTGAAGCTTTCTTT,CASCSFREVTEAFF
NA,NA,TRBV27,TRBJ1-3,TGTGCCAGCAGTTTAGCAGGGGTTGGAAACACCATATATTTT,CASSLAGVGNTIYF
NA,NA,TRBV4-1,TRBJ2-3,TGCGCCAGCAGCCAAGGTCAGGGATTGAGCACAGATACGCAGTATTTT,CASSQGQGLSTDTQYF
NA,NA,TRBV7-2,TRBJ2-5,TGTGCCAGCAGCACCCGGGTCCCCCAAGAGACCCAGTACTTC,CASSTRVPQETQYF